Listed below are T cell receptor beta chains from one sample, sequenced in a study of beta chain features in type 1 diabetes. Repertoires were generated with immunoSEQ multiplex PCR, while TCRdb's copy carries only in-frame clones and drops some. The table shows 810,000 or so clones, with about 17% occurring only once. Sequencing was carried out using naive CD4+ T cells from blood. The receptors were gathered from a woman aged 18-29 years in good health. Each CDR3 is given with its conserved first and last residue. The D gene is left open where the match is weak. Clone size, where shown, is once, few, many, or a class for clones that have expanded.

j_call,clone_size,d_call,v_call,cdr3_aa,cdr3_nt
TRBJ2-7,.,.,TRBV4-1,CASSQDGTYVVQYF,TGCGCCAGCAGCCAAGATGGGACTTACGTCGTGCAGTACTTC
TRBJ1-4,.,.,TRBV7-2,CASSFAGLATNEKLFF,TGTGCCAGCAGCTTTGCAGGACTGGCAACTAATGAAAAACTGTTTTTT
TRBJ2-7,.,.,TRBV29-1,CSVGFPLSEQYF,TGCAGCGTTGGATTCCCCCTGAGTGAGCAGTACTTC
TRBJ2-1,many,.,TRBV14,CASSQVSPDNEQFF,TGTGCCAGCAGCCAAGTTAGTCCGGACAATGAGCAGTTCTTC
TRBJ1-1,.,.,TRBV28,CASSLWVKNTEAFF,TGTGCCAGCAGCTTATGGGTGAAGAACACTGAAGCTTTCTTT
TRBJ2-5,.,.,TRBV28,CASSGVAVLGETQYF,TGTGCCAGCAGCGGCGTAGCGGTCCTGGGGGAGACCCAGTACTTC
TRBJ2-1,.,.,TRBV5-8,CASSLKRPYNEQFF,TGTGCCAGCAGCTTAAAACGACCCTACAATGAGCAGTTCTTC
TRBJ2-1,.,.,TRBV19,CASRGYRTGNNEQFF,TGTGCCAGTCGCGGGTACCGGACTGGAAACAATGAGCAGTTCTTC
TRBJ2-5,.,TRBD2,TRBV7-2,CASSEPGLAGETQYF,TGTGCCAGCAGCGAACCGGGACTAGCGGGAGAGACCCAGTACTTC
TRBJ2-1,.,.,TRBV19,CASREGVYNEQFF,TGTGCCAGTAGAGAGGGCGTGTACAATGAGCAGTTCTTC
TRBJ2-7,few,TRBD1,TRBV2,CASSASPGTGVYEQYF,TGTGCCAGCAGTGCCTCCCCCGGGACAGGGGTTTACGAGCAGTACTTC
TRBJ1-1,few,.,TRBV27,CYYRDNTEAFF,TGTTACTACAGAGATAACACTGAAGCTTTCTTT
TRBJ2-7,.,TRBD1,TRBV7-9,CASSLVGTGPYEQYF,TGTGCCAGCAGCTTAGTCGGGACAGGGCCCTACGAGCAGTACTTC
TRBJ1-3,.,.,TRBV7-8,CASSFAAPGNTIYF,TGTGCCAGCAGCTTCGCAGCACCTGGAAACACCATATATTTT
TRBJ2-3,.,TRBD2,TRBV4-1,CASSQAPSGRGTDTQYF,TGCGCCAGCAGCCAAGCCCCCAGCGGGAGGGGCACAGATACGCAGTATTTT
TRBJ1-1,.,.,TRBV15,CATSRDERDTEAFF,TGTGCCACCAGCAGAGACGAGAGGGACACTGAAGCTTTCTTT
TRBJ2-7,.,TRBD2,TRBV4-3,CASSQVHGGVYEQYF,TGCGCCAGCAGCCAAGTCCACGGGGGGGTCTACGAGCAGTACTTC
TRBJ2-1,few,TRBD2,TRBV7-9,CASSSPEGTSVNEQFF,TGTGCCAGCAGCTCGCCGGAGGGGACTAGCGTCAATGAGCAGTTCTTC
TRBJ2-7,.,TRBD2,TRBV28,CASSRRTSGSYEQYF,TGTGCCAGCAGCCGCCGGACTAGCGGGAGCTACGAGCAGTACTTC
TRBJ2-2,many,.,TRBV10-3,CAISELTGELFF,TGTGCCATCAGTGAACTTACCGGGGAGCTGTTTTTT
TRBJ2-7,.,.,TRBV7-9,CASSRSEIGGYEQYF,TGTGCCAGCAGCAGAAGTGAGATTGGGGGCTACGAGCAGTACTTC
TRBJ2-7,.,.,TRBV10-3,CAISDRVRYEQYF,TGTGCCATCAGTGATAGGGTTCGCTACGAGCAGTACTTC
TRBJ1-2,.,TRBD1,TRBV7-2,CASSPRTGANYGYTF,TGTGCCAGCAGCCCCCGGACAGGGGCTAACTATGGCTACACCTTC
TRBJ2-1,once,.,TRBV27,CAVKWGGGTYNEQFF,TGTGCCGTCAAATGGGGAGGAGGGACCTACAATGAGCAGTTCTTC
TRBJ2-7,few,.,TRBV6-5,CASSYGWGEQYF,TGTGCCAGCAGTTATGGCTGGGGGGAGCAGTACTTC
TRBJ2-5,few,.,TRBV7-9,CASSLAGAETQYF,TGTGCCAGCAGCTTAGCGGGGGCAGAGACCCAGTACTTC
TRBJ1-2,once,.,TRBV6-5,CASSSPGTGNYGYTF,TGTGCCAGCAGTTCGCCAGGGACTGGCAACTATGGCTACACCTTC
TRBJ2-5,.,.,TRBV5-4,CASSQQGFGETQYF,TGTGCCAGCAGCCAACAGGGCTTCGGAGAGACCCAGTACTTC
TRBJ1-2,few,.,TRBV29-1,CSVGGGEGYTF,TGCAGCGTTGGTGGCGGGGAAGGCTACACCTTC
TRBJ2-1,few,TRBD1,TRBV28,CASSLTGQGSYNEQFF,TGTGCCAGCAGTTTAACGGGACAGGGGTCCTACAATGAGCAGTTCTTC
TRBJ1-1,.,TRBD1,TRBV27,CASRVVDRDTEAFF,TGTGCCAGCAGGGTGGTGGACAGGGACACTGAAGCTTTCTTT
TRBJ2-1,.,TRBD2,TRBV11-2,CASRAPGLARNEQFF,TGTGCCAGCAGGGCCCCCGGACTAGCGAGGAATGAGCAGTTCTTC
TRBJ1-1,few,.,TRBV7-9,CASSLKGMNTEAFF,TGTGCCAGCAGCTTAAAGGGCATGAACACTGAAGCTTTCTTT
TRBJ2-5,few,.,TRBV5-1,CASSLAQAQETQYF,TGCGCCAGCAGCTTGGCCCAGGCTCAAGAGACCCAGTACTTC
TRBJ2-7,few,TRBD2,TRBV5-4,CASGHLKGTTYEQYF,TGTGCCAGCGGCCACCTGAAGGGGACTACCTACGAGCAGTACTTC
TRBJ2-7,.,TRBD2,TRBV7-2,CASSLGASGPYEQYF,TGTGCCAGCAGCTTAGGGGCTAGCGGTCCCTACGAGCAGTACTTC
TRBJ1-2,.,.,TRBV14,CASSQDRWGRGYTF,TGTGCCAGCAGCCAAGATAGGTGGGGCCGTGGCTACACCTTC
TRBJ1-5,few,.,TRBV13,CASSLAGGNQPQHF,TGTGCCAGCAGCTTAGCGGGGGGGAATCAGCCCCAGCATTTT
TRBJ2-1,.,.,TRBV28,CASSQERRSSYNEQFF,TGTGCCAGCAGCCAGGAGCGTAGGAGCTCCTACAATGAGCAGTTCTTC
TRBJ2-5,.,.,TRBV7-3,CDSSLGLQETQYF,TGTGACAGCAGCCTAGGGCTCCAAGAGACCCAGTACTTC
TRBJ2-7,few,.,TRBV18,CASSRMEAYEQYF,TGTGCCAGCTCCCGGATGGAGGCCTACGAGCAGTACTTC
TRBJ1-1,few,TRBD1,TRBV10-3,CAISENKGASTEAFF,TGTGCCATCAGTGAGAATAAGGGGGCGAGCACTGAAGCTTTCTTT
TRBJ2-7,few,TRBD1,TRBV5-1,CASSDEHRGIYEQYF,TGCGCCAGCAGCGACGAGCACAGGGGAATCTACGAGCAGTACTTC
TRBJ2-3,.,.,TRBV7-8,CASSFGGSDTQYF,TGTGCCAGCAGCTTTGGGGGGAGCGATACGCAGTATTTT
TRBJ2-2,.,TRBD2,TRBV5-8,CASIGLAGHTGELFF,TGTGCCAGCATTGGCCTAGCGGGCCACACCGGGGAGCTGTTTTTT
TRBJ2-7,.,.,TRBV4-2,CASSQANSLSYEQYF,TGTGCCAGCAGCCAAGCCAACAGCCTATCCTACGAGCAGTACTTC
TRBJ2-1,few,.,TRBV5-1,CASSLVRSSYNEQFF,TGCGCCAGCAGCTTGGTCCGGAGTTCGTACAATGAGCAGTTCTTC
TRBJ2-1,.,TRBD2,TRBV28,CASSLSGTRERSEQFF,TGTGCCAGCAGTTTATCCGGGACTAGGGAGAGATCTGAGCAGTTCTTC
TRBJ2-2,few,.,TRBV21-1,CASSKSNSGRAGTGELFF,TGTGCCAGCAGCAAGAGTAATAGCGGGAGGGCCGGCACCGGGGAGCTGTTTTTT
TRBJ2-1,.,.,TRBV4-1,CASSQAGQRGNEQFF,TGCGCCAGCAGCCAAGCAGGCCAACGAGGCAATGAGCAGTTCTTC
TRBJ2-3,.,.,TRBV4-3,CASSLQTGSTDTQYF,TGCGCCAGCAGCCTTCAAACAGGGAGCACAGATACGCAGTATTTT
TRBJ1-2,few,.,TRBV7-2,CASSLTHYGYTF,TGTGCCAGCAGCTTAACTCACTATGGCTACACCTTC
TRBJ2-1,few,.,TRBV18,CASSPLEGSSVNEQFF,TGTGCCAGCTCACCCCTCGAAGGATCCAGTGTCAATGAGCAGTTCTTC
TRBJ2-3,.,TRBD2,TRBV7-2,CASSPRLADTDTQYF,TGTGCCAGCAGTCCACGACTAGCCGACACAGATACGCAGTATTTT
TRBJ2-5,few,TRBD2,TRBV27,CASSFIAGESETQYF,TGTGCCAGCAGTTTTATAGCGGGAGAAAGCGAGACCCAGTACTTC
TRBJ2-7,few,.,TRBV6-5,CASSYSIVGGFYEQYF,TGTGCCAGCAGTTACTCGATCGTTGGGGGATTCTACGAGCAGTACTTC
TRBJ1-2,few,.,TRBV5-6,CASSFGGNYGYTF,TGTGCCAGCAGCTTCGGGGGTAACTATGGCTACACCTTC
TRBJ2-7,few,.,TRBV28,CASSLGGYEQYF,TGTGCCAGCAGTTTAGGAGGGTACGAGCAGTACTTC
TRBJ1-2,.,.,TRBV7-8,CASSAFTGIDIGYTF,TGTGCCAGCAGCGCCTTCACCGGGATCGATATAGGCTACACCTTC